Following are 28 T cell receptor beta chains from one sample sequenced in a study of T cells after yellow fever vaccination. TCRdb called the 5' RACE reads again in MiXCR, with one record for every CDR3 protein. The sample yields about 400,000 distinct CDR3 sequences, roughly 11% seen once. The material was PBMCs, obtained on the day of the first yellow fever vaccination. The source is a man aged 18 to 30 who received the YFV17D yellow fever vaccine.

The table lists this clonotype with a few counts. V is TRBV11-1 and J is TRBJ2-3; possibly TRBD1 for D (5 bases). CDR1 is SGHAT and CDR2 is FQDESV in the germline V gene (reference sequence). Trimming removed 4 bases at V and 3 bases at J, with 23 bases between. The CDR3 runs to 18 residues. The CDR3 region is CASSSQGSQGLPTDTQYF. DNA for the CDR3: TGTGCCAGCAGCTCGCAGGGATCTCAGGGCCTCCCAACAGATACGCAGTATTTT. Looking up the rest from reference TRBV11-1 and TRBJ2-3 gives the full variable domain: EAEVAQSPRYKITEKSQAVAFWCDPISGHATLYWYRQILGQGPELLVQFQDESVVDDSQLPKDRFSAERLKGVDSTLKIQPAELGDSAMYLCASSSQGSQGLPTDTQYFGPGTRLTVL.

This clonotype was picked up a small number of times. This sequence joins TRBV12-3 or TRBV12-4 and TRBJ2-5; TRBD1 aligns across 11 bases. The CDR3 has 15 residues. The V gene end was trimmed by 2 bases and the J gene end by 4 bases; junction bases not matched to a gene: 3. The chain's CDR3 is CASSLRTGGTETQYF. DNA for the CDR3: TGTGCCAGCAGTTTAAGGACAGGGGGCACAGAGACCCAGTACTTC.

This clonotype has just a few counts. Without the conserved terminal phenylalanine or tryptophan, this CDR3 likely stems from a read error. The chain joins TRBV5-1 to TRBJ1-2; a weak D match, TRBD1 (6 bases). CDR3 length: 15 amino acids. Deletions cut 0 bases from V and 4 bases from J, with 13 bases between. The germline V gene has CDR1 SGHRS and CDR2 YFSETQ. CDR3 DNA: TGCGCCAGCAGCTTGGGAACCGGGACATTCTATGGCTACACCTGC. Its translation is CASSLGTGTFYGYTC.

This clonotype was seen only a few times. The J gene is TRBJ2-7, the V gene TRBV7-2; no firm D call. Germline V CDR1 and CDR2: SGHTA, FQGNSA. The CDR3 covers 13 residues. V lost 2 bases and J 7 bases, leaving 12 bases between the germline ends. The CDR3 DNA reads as TGTGCCAGCAGCTTATGGGCTTCGAGAGAGCAGTACTTC. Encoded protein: CASSLWASREQYF. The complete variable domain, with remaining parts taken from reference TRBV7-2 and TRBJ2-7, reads GAGVSQSPSNKVTEKGKDVELRCDPISGHTALYWYRQSLGQGLEFLIYFQGNSAPDKSGLPSDRFSAERTGGSVSTLTIQRTQQEDSAVYLCASSLWASREQYFGPGTRLTVT.

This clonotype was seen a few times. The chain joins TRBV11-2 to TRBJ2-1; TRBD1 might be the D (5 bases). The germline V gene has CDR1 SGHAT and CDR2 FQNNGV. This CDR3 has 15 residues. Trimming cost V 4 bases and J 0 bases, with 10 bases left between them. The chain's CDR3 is CASSSTAISYNEQFF. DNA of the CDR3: TGTGCCAGCAGCTCGACAGCTATCTCCTACAATGAGCAGTTCTTC.

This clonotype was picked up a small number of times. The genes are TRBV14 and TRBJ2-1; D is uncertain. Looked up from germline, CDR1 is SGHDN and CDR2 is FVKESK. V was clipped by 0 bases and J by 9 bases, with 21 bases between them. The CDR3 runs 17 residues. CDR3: CASSQDPTVRRNFEQFF. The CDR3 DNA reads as TGTGCCAGCAGCCAAGACCCCACAGTGAGGCGCAATTTTGAGCAGTTCTTC. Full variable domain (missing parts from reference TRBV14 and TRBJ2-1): EAGVTQFPSHSVIEKGQTVTLRCDPISGHDNLYWYRRVMGKEIKFLLHFVKESKQDESGMPNNRFLAERTGGTYSTLKVQPAELEDSGVYFCASSQDPTVRRNFEQFFGPGTRLTVL.

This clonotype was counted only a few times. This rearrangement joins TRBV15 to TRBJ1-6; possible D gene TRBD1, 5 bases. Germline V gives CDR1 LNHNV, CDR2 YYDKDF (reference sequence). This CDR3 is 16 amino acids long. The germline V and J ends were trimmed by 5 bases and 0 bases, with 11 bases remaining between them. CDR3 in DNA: TGTGCCACCAGCCCCCGGGGGAGCTCCTATAATTCACCCCTCCACTTT. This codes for CATSPRGSSYNSPLHF.

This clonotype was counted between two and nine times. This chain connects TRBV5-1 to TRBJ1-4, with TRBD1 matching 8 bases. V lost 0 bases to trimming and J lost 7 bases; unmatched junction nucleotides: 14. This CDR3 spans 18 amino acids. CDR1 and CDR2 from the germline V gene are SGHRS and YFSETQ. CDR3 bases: TGCGCCAGCAGCTTGGAACCAACTGGACAGGGAGGTCGTGAAAAACTGTTTTTT. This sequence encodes CASSLEPTGQGGREKLFF.

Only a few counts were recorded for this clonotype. CDR3 in DNA: TGTGCCAGCACCGAGGGGGCAGCAACTAATGAAAAACTGTTTTTT. It specifies CASTEGAATNEKLFF. The rearrangement uses TRBV6-2 or TRBV6-3 and TRBJ1-4; 7 bases map to TRBD1. The junction had 5 bases not matched to a gene; V was cut back by 7 bases and J by 0 bases. This CDR3 region has 15 residues. In germline, CDR1 is MNHEY, CDR2 SVGEGT.

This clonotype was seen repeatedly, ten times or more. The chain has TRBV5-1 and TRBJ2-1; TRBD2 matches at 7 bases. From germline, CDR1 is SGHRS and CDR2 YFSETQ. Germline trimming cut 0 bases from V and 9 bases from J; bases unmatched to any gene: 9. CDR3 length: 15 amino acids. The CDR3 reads CASSLGSGERGEQFF. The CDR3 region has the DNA TGCGCCAGCAGCTTGGGAAGCGGGGAGCGGGGTGAGCAGTTCTTC.

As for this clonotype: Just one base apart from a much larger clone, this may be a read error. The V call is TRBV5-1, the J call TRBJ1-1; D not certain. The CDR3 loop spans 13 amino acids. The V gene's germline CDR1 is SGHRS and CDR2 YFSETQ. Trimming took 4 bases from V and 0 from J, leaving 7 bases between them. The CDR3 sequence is CASSLLVNTEAFF. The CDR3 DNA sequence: TGCGCCAGCAGCCTTCTTGTGAACACTGAAGCTTTCTTT.

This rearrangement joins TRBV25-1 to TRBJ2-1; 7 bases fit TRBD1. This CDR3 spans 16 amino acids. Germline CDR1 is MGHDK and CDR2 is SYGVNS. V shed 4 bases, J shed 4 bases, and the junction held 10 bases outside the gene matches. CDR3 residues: CASSVQGQPPYNEQFF. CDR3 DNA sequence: TGTGCCAGCAGTGTCCAGGGACAGCCCCCTTACAATGAGCAGTTCTTC.

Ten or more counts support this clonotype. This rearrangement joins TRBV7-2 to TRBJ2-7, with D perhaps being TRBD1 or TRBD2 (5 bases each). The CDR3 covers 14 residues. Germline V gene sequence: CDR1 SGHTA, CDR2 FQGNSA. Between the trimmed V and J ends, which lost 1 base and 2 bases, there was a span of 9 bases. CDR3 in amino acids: CASSLGPGPYEQYV. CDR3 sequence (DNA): TGTGCCAGCAGCTTAGGTCCGGGGCCCTACGAGCAGTACGTC.

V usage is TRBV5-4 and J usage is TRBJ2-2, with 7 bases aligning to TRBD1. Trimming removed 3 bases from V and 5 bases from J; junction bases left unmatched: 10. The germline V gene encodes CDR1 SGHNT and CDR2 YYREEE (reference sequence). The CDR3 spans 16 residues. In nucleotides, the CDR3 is TGTGCCAGCAGCTACCCCGGGACAGCCGAAACCGGGGAGCTGTTTTTT. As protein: CASSYPGTAETGELFF.

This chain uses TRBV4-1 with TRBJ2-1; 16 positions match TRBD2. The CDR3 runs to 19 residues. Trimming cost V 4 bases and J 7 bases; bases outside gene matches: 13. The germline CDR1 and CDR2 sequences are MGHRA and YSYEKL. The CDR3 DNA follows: TGCGCCAGCAGCCGCCCGGGACTAGCGGGGGGGCTGACGAGAAATGAGCAGTTCTTC. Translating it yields CASSRPGLAGGLTRNEQFF.

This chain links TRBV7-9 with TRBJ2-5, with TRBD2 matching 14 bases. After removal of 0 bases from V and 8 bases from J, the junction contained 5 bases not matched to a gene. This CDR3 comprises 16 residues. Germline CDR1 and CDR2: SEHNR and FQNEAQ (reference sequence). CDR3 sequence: CASSLAWTSGGKTQYF. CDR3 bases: TGTGCCAGCAGCTTAGCGTGGACTAGCGGGGGGAAAACCCAGTACTTC.

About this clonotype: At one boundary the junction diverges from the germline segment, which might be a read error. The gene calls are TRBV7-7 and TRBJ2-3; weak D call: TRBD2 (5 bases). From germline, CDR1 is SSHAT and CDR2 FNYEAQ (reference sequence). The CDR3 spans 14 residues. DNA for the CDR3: TGTGCTAGCAGCTCAACTCCGGGGACAGATACGCAGTATTTT. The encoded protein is CASSSTPGTDTQYF.

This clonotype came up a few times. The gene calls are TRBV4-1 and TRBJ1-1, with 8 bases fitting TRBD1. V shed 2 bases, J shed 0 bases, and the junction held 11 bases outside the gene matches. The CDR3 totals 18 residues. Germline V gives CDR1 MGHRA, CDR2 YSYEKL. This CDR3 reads CASSQPRGGQVMNTEAFF. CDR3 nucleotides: TGCGCCAGCAGCCAACCCCGCGGGGGACAGGTCATGAACACTGAAGCTTTCTTT.

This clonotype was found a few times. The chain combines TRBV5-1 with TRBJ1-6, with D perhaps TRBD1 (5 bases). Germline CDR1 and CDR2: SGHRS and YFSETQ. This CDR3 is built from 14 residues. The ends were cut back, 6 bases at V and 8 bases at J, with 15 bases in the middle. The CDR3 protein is CASTHGGSDSPLHF. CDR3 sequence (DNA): TGCGCCAGCACCCATGGGGGGTCGGATTCACCCCTCCACTTT.

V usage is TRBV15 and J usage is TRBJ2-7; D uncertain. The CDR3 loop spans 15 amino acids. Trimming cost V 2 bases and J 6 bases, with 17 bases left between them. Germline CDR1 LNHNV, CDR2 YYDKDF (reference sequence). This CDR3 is CATSRLGPLRGEQYF. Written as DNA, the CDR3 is TGTGCCACCAGCAGACTAGGACCCCTTCGCGGCGAGCAGTACTTC.

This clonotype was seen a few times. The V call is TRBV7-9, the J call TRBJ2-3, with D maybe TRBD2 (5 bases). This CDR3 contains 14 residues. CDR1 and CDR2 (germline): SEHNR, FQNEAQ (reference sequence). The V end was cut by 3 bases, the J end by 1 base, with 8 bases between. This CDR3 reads CASSFSSGTDTQYF. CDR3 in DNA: TGTGCCAGCAGCTTCAGTAGCGGCACAGATACGCAGTATTTT.

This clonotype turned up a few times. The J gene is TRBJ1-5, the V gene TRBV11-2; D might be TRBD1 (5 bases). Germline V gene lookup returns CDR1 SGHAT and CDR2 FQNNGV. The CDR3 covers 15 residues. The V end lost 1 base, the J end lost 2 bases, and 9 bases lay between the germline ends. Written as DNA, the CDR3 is TGTGCCAGCAGCTTAGGGGTACAGGGCAATCAGCCCCAGCATTTT. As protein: CASSLGVQGNQPQHF.

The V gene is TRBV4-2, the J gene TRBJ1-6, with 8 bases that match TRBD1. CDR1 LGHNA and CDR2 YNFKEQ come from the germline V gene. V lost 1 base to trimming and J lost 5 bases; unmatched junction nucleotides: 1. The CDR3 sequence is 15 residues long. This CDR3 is CASSQVQGDNSPLHF. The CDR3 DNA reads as TGTGCCAGCAGCCAAGTACAGGGGGATAATTCACCCCTCCACTTT.

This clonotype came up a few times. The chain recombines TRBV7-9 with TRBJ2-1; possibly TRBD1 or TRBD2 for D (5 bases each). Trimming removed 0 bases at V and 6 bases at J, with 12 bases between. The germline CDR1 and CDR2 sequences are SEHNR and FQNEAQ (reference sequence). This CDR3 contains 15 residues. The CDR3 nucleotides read TGTGCCAGCAGCTTAGCGGGGATGGGACGCAATGAGCAGTTCTTC. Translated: CASSLAGMGRNEQFF.

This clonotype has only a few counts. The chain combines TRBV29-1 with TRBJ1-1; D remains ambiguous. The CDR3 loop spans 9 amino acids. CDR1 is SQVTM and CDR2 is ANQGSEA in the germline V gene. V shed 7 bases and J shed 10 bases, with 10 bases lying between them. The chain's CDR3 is CSAGIGAFF. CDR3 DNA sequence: TGCAGCGCCGGGATTGGAGCTTTCTTT.

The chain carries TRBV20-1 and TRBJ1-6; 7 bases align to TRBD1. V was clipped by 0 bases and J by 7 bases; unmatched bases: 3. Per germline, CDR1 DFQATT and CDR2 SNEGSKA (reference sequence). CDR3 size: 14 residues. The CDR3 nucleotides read TGCAGTGCTAGAGAGACAGGGTACAATTCACCCCTCCACTTT. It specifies CSARETGYNSPLHF.

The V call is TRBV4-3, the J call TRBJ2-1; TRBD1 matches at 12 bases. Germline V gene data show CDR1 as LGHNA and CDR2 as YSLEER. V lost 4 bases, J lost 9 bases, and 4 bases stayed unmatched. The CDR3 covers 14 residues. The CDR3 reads CASSPGQGAIEQFF. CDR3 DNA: TGCGCCAGCAGCCCGGGACAGGGGGCCATTGAGCAGTTCTTC.

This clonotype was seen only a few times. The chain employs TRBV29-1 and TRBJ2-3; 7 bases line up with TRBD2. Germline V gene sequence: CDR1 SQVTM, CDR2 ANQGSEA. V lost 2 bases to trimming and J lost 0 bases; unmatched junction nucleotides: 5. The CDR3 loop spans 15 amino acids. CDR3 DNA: TGCAGCGTTGAATCCGGGCGGGGGAGCACAGATACGCAGTATTTT. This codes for CSVESGRGSTDTQYF.